This paragraph reports one TCR beta chain. The antigen is undetermined. As for the donors, each was a healthy bone marrow donor. The study ran its PCR with 60 Vbeta and 13 Jbeta primers. The table came from immunoSEQ multiplex PCR; TCRdb's copy has only in-frame clones and leaves some out. The profile shows 170,000 or so clones, 60% to 80% of them singletons. This sample is part of a study of cytomegalovirus exposure and HLA in healthy donors. At the level of the study: The Caucasian-associated ancestry cluster held around 76% of some 420 genotyped donors.

The study's findings and limits: The productive fraction for most TCR beta V segments was about 87% or about 30% in an earlier analysis. A later analysis linked a missense DCLRE1C variant to TCR beta V- and J-gene trimming.

The CDR3 is 11 amino acids. Germline loops: CDR1 ENHRY, CDR2 SYGVKD. The V end lost 0 bases, the J end lost 15 bases, and 9 bases lay between the germline ends. The sequenced sample consisted of PBMCs. The receptor's source is a woman aged 45-60 years in good health and CMV-seropositive. This chain uses TRBV10-3 with TRBJ2-1, with D possibly matching TRBD2 (6 bases). The CDR3 bases are TGTGCCATCAGTGAGTCCCTAGCGTGGTTCTTC. It specifies CAISESLAWFF.